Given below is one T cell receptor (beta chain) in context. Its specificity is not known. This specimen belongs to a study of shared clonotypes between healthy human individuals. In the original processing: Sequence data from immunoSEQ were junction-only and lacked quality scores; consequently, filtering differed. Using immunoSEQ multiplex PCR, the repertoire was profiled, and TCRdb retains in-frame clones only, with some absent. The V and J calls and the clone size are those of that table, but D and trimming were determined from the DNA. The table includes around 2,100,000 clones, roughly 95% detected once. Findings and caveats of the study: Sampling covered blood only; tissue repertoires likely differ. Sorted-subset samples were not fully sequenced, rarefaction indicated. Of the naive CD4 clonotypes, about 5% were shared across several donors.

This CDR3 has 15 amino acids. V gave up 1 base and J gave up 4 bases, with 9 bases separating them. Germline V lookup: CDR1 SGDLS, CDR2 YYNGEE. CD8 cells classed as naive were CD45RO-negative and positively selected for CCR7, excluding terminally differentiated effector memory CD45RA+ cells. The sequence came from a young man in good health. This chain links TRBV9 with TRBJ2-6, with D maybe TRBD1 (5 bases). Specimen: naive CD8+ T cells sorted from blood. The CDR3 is CASSVSGAGANVLTF. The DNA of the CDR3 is TGTGCCAGCAGCGTATCTGGGGCGGGGGCCAACGTCCTGACTTTC.